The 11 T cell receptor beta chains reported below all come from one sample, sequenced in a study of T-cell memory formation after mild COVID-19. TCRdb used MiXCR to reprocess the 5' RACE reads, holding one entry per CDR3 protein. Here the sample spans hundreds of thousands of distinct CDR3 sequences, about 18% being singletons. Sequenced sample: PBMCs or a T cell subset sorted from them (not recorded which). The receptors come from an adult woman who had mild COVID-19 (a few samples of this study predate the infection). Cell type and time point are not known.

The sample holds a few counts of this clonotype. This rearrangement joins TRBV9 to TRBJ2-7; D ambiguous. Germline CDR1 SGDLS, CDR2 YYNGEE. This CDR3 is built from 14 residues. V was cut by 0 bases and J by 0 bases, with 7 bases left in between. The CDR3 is CASSVVQNSYEQYF. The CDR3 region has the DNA TGTGCCAGCAGCGTAGTGCAGAACTCCTACGAGCAGTACTTC.

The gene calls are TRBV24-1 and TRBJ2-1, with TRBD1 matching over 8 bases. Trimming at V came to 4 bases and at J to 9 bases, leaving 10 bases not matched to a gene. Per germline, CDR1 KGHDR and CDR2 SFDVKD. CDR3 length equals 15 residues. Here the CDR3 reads CATSEFQGAKGEQFF. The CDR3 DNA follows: TGTGCCACCAGTGAGTTCCAGGGGGCGAAGGGTGAGCAGTTCTTC.

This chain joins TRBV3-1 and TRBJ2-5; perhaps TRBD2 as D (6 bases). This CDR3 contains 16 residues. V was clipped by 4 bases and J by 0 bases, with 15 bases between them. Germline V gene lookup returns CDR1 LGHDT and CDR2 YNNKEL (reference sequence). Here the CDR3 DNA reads TGTGCCAGCAGCCGAGGGACTCCTTCGTACCAAGAGACCCAGTACTTC. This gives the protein CASSRGTPSYQETQYF.

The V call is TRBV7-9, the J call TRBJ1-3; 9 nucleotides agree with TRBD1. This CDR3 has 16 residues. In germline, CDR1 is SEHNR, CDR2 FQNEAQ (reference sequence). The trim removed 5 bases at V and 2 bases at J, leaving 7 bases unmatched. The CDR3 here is CASSQGQGATGNTIYF. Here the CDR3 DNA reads TGTGCCAGCAGCCAGGGACAGGGAGCGACTGGAAACACCATATATTTT. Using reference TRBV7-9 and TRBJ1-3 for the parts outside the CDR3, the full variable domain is DTGVSQNPRHKITKRGQNVTFRCDPISEHNRLYWYRQTLGQGPEFLTYFQNEAQLEKSRLLSDRFSAERPKGSFSTLEIQRTEQGDSAMYLCASSQGQGATGNTIYFGEGSWLTVV.

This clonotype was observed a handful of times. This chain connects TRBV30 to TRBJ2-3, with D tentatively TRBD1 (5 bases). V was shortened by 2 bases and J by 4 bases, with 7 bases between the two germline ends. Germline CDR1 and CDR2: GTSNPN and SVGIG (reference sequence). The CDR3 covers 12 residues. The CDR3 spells CAWSRGPDTQYF. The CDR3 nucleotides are TGTGCCTGGAGTAGGGGCCCAGATACGCAGTATTTT.

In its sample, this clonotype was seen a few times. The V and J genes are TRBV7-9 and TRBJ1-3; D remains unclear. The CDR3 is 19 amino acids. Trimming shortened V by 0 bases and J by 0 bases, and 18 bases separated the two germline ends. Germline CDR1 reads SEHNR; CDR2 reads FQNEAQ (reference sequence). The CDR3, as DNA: TGTGCCAGCAGCTTAGCGCCTGGAGTGGGTCTCATCTCTGGAAACACCATATATTTT. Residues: CASSLAPGVGLISGNTIYF.

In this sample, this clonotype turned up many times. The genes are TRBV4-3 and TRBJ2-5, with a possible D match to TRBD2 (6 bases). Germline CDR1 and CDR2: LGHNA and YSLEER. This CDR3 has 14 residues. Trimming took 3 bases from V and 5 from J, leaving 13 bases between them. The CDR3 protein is CASSHSSAKETQYF. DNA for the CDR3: TGCGCCAGCAGCCATTCTAGCGCCAAGGAGACCCAGTACTTC.

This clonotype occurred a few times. Written as DNA, the CDR3 is TGCGCCAGCAGCTTGGAGGGCATGGGAGAGACCCAGTACTTC. Encoded protein: CASSLEGMGETQYF. The rearrangement uses TRBV5-1 and TRBJ2-5; D uncertain. The CDR3 extends over 14 amino acids. Germline assignment: CDR1 SGHRS and CDR2 YFSETQ. V lost 0 bases and J 4 bases, leaving 10 bases between the germline ends.

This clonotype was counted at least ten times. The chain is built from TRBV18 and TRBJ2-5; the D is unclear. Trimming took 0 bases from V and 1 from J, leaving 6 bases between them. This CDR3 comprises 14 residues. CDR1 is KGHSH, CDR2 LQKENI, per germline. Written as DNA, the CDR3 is TGTGCCAGCTCACCACCGGGCAGCCAAGAGACCCAGTACTTC. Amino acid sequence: CASSPPGSQETQYF. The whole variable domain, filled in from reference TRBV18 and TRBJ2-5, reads NAGVMQNPRHLVRRRGQEARLRCSPMKGHSHVYWYRQLPEEGLKFMVYLQKENIIDESGMPKERFSAEFPKEGPSILRIQQVVRGDSAAYFCASSPPGSQETQYFGPGTRLLVL.

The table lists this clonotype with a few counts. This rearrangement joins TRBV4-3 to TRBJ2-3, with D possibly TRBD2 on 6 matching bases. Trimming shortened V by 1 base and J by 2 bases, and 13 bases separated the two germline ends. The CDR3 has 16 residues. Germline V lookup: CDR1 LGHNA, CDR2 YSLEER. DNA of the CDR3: TGCGCCAGCAGCCAAGGATACGGGAGTAACACAGATACGCAGTATTTT. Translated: CASSQGYGSNTDTQYF.

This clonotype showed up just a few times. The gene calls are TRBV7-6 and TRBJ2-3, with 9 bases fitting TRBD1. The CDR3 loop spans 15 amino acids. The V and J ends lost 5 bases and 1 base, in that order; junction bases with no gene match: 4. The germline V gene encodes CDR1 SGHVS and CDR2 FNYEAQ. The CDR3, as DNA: TGTGCCAGCAGCCCTGGGACAGGGCGCACAGATACGCAGTATTTT. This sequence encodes CASSPGTGRTDTQYF.